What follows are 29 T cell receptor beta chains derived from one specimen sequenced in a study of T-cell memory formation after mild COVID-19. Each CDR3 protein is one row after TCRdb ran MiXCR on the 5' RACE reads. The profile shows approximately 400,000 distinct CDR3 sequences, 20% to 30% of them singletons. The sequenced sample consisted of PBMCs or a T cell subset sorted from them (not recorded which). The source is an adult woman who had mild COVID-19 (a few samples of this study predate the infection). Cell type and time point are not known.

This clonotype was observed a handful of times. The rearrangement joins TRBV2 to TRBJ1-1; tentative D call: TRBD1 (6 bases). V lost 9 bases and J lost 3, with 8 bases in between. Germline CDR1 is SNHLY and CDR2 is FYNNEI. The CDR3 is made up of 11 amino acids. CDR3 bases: TGTGCCAGGGGGGGCGACACTGAAGCTTTCTTT. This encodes CARGGDTEAFF. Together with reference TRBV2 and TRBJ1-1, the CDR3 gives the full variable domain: EPEVTQTPSHQVTQMGQEVILRCVPISNHLYFYWYRQILGQKVEFLVSFYNNEISEKSEIFDDQFSVERPDGSNFTLKIRSTKLEDSAMYFCARGGDTEAFFGQGTRLTVV.

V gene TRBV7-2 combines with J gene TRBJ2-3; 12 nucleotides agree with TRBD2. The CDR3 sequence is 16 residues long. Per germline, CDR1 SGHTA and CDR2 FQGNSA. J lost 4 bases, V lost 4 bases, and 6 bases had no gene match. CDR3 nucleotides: TGTGCCAGCAGCTCACTAGCGGGAGGTATGGCAGATACGCAGTATTTT. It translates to CASSSLAGGMADTQYF.

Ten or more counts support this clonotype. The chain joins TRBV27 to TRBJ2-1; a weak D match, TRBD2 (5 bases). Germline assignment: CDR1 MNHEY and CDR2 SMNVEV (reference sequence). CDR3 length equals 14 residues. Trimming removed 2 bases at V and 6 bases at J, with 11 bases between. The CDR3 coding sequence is TGTGCCAGCAGTTTAGGGCTAGCCCCCAATGAGCAGTTCTTC. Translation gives CASSLGLAPNEQFF.

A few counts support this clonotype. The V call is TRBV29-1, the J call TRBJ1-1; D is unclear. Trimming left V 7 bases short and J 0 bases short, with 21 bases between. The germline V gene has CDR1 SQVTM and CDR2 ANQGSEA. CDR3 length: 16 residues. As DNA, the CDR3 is TGCAGCGGGGTCGGGGAAGGCCCCGGGATGAACACTGAAGCTTTCTTT. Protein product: CSGVGEGPGMNTEAFF.

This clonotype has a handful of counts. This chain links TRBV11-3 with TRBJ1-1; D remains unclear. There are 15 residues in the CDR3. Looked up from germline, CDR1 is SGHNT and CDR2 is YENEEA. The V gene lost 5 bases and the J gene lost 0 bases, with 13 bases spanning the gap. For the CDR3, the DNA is TGTGCCAGCAGCCCTTCTCCCGGGGTGAACACTGAAGCTTTCTTT. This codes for CASSPSPGVNTEAFF.

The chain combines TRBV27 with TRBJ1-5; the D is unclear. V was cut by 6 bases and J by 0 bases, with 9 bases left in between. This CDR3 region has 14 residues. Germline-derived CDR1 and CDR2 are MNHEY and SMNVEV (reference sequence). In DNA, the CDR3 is TGTGCCAGCAGCCCGTCTTATAGCAATCAGCCCCAGCATTTT. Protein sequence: CASSPSYSNQPQHF.

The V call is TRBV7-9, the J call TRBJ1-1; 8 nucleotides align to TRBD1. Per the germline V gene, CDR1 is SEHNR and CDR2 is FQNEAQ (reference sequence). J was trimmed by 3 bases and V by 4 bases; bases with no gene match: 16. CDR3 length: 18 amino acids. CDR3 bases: TGTGCCAGCAGCTCACAATTGGACAGGGAGGTGAGGGACACTGAAGCTTTCTTT. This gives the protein CASSSQLDREVRDTEAFF.

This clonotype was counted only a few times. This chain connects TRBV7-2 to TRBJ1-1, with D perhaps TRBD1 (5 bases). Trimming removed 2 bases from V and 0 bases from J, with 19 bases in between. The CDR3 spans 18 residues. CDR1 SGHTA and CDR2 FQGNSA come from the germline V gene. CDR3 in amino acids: CASSLYGYRSVMNTEAFF. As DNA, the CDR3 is TGTGCCAGCAGCTTATATGGGTACAGGAGCGTCATGAACACTGAAGCTTTCTTT.

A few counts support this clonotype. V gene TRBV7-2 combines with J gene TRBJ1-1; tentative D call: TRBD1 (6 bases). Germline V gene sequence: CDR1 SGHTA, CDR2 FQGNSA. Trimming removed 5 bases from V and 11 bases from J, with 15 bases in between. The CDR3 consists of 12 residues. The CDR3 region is CASSPVGGDAFF. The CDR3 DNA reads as TGTGCCAGCAGCCCAGTAGGGGGAGATGCTTTCTTT.

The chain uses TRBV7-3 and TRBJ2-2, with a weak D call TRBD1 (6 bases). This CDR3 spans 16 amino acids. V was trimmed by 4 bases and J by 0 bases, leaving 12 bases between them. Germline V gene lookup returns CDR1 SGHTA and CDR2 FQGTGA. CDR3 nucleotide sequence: TGTGCCAGCAGCTCTGGAGACAGGCCGAACACCGGGGAGCTGTTTTTT. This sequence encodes CASSSGDRPNTGELFF.

This chain's CDR3 is CASSVDQGRVNEQYF. The CDR3 DNA sequence: TGTGCCAGCAGCGTAGATCAGGGGCGCGTGAACGAGCAGTACTTC. The gene calls are TRBV9 and TRBJ2-7; weak D call: TRBD1 (6 bases). The germline gives CDR1 SGDLS, CDR2 YYNGEE. The CDR3 loop spans 15 amino acids. Trimming removed 0 bases at V and 5 bases at J, with 15 bases between.

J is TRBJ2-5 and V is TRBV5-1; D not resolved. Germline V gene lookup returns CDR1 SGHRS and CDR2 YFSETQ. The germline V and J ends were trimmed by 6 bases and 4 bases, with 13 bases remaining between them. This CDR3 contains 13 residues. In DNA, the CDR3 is TGCGCCAGCACCACGAACCGAGGAGAGACCCAGTACTTC. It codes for CASTTNRGETQYF.

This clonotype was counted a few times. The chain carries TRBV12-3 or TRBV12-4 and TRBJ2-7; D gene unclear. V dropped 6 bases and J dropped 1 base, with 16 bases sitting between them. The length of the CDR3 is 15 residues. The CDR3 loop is CASSPGPLHSYEQYF. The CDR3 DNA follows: TGTGCCAGCAGCCCCGGGCCGCTCCATTCCTACGAGCAGTACTTC.

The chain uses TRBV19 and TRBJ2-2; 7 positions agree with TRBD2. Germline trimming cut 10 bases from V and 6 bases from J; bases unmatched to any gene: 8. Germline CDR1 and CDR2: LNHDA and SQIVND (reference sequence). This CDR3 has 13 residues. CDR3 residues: CATRTSLPGELFF. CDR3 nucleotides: TGTGCCACTCGGACTAGTTTACCCGGGGAGCTGTTTTTT.

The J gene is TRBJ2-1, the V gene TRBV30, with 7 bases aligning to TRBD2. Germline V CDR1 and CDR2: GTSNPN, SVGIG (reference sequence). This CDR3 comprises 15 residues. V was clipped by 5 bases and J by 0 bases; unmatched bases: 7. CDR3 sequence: CAWQGGGSSYNEQFF. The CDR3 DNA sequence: TGTGCCTGGCAGGGTGGCGGGAGCTCCTACAATGAGCAGTTCTTC.

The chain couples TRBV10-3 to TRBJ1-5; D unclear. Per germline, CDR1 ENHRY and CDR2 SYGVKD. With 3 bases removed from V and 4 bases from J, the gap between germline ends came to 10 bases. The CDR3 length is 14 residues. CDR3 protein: CAISEAGVNQPQHF. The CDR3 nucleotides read TGTGCCATCAGTGAAGCGGGAGTGAATCAGCCCCAGCATTTT.

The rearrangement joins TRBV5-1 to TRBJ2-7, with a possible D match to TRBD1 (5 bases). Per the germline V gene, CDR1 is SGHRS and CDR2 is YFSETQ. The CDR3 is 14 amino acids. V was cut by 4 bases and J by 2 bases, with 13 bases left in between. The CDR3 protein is CASSRLDSTYEQYF. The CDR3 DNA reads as TGCGCCAGCAGCCGGTTAGACAGCACCTACGAGCAGTACTTC.

CDR3 in DNA: TGTGCCAGCAGTTTAGTAGAGTGGTCCAAAAACATTCAGTACTTC. Its protein product is CASSLVEWSKNIQYF. The rearrangement joins TRBV12-3 or TRBV12-4 to TRBJ2-4; D is uncertain. V lost 1 base and J lost 2, with 9 bases in between. The CDR3 totals 15 residues.

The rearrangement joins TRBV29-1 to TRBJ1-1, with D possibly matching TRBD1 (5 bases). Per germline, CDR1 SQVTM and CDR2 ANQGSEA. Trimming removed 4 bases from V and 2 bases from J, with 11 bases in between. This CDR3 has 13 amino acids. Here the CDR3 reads CSVGRGGNTEAFF. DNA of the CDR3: TGCAGCGTTGGTCGGGGGGGTAACACTGAAGCTTTCTTT. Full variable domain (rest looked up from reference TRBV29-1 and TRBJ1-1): SAVISQKPSRDICQRGTSLTIQCQVDSQVTMMFWYRQQPGQSLTLIATANQGSEATYESGFVIDKFPISRPNLTFSTLTVSNMSPEDSSIYLCSVGRGGNTEAFFGQGTRLTVV.

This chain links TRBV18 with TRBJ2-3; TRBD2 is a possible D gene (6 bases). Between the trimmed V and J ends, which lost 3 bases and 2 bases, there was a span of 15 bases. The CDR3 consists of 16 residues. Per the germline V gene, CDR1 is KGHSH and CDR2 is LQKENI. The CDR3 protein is CASSPPGTWNTDTQYF. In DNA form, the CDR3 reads TGTGCCAGCTCACCTCCGGGGACTTGGAACACAGATACGCAGTATTTT.

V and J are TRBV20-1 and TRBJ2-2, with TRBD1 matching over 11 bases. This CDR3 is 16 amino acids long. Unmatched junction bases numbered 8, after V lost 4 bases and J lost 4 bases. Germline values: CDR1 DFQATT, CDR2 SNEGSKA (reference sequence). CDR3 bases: TGCAGTGCTAAACCAGGACAGGGGGCTCGCACCGGGGAGCTGTTTTTT. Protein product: CSAKPGQGARTGELFF.

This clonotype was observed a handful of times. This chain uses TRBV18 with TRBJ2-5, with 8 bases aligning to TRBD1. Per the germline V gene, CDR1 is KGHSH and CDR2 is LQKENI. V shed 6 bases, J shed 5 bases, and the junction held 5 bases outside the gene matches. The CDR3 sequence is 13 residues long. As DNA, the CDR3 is TGTGCCAGCTCTCGGGACAGGTCGGAGACCCAGTACTTC. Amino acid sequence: CASSRDRSETQYF. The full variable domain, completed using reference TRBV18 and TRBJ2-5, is NAGVMQNPRHLVRRRGQEARLRCSPMKGHSHVYWYRQLPEEGLKFMVYLQKENIIDESGMPKERFSAEFPKEGPSILRIQQVVRGDSAAYFCASSRDRSETQYFGPGTRLLVL.

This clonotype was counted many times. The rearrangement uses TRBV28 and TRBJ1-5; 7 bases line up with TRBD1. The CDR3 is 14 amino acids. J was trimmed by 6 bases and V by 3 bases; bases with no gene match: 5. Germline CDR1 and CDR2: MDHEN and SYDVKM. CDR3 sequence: CASSFVTGPQPQHF. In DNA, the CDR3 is TGTGCCAGCAGTTTTGTGACAGGGCCTCAGCCCCAGCATTTT.

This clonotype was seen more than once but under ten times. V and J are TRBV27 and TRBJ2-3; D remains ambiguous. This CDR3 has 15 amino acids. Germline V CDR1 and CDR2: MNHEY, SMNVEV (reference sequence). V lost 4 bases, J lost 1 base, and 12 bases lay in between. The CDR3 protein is CASSSPVVGTDTQYF. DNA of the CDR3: TGTGCCAGCAGTTCGCCGGTAGTAGGCACAGATACGCAGTATTTT.

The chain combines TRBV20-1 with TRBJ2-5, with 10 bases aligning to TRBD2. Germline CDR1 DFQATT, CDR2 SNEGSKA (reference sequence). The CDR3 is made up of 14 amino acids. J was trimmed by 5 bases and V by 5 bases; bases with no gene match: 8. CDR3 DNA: TGCAGTGCTCCTCGGGGTAGCGGGGGGGAGACCCAGTACTTC. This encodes CSAPRGSGGETQYF.

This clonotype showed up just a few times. The CDR3 sequence is CASSSHGRNTEAFF. As DNA, the CDR3 is TGCGCCAGCAGCAGCCACGGGAGGAACACTGAAGCTTTCTTT. The chain links TRBV5-1 to TRBJ1-1; D not certain. Looked up from germline, CDR1 is SGHRS and CDR2 is YFSETQ. Between the trimmed V and J ends, which lost 4 bases and 1 base, there was a span of 11 bases. The CDR3 length is 14 residues. Complete variable domain (other parts from reference TRBV5-1 and TRBJ1-1): KAGVTQTPRYLIKTRGQQVTLSCSPISGHRSVSWYQQTPGQGLQFLFEYFSETQRNKGNFPGRFSGRQFSNSRSEMNVSTLELGDSALYLCASSSHGRNTEAFFGQGTRLTVV.

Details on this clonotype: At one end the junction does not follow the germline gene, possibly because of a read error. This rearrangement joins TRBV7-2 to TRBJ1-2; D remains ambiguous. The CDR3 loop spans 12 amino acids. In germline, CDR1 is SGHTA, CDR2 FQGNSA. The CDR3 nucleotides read TGTGCCAGCAGATTAGAGGAGTATGGCTACACCTTC. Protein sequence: CASRLEEYGYTF.

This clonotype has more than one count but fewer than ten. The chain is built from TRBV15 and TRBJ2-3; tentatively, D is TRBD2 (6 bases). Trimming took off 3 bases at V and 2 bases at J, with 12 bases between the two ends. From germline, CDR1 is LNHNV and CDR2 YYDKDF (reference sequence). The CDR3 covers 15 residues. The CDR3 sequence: CATSRDYAATDTQYF. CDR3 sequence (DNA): TGTGCCACCAGCAGGGACTATGCCGCCACAGATACGCAGTATTTT.

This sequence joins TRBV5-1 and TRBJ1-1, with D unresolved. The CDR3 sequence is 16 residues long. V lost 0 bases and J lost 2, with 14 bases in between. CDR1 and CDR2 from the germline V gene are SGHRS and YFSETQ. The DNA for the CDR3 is TGCGCCAGCAGCTTGGCCTCCCAACGGGGAAACACTGAAGCTTTCTTT. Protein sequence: CASSLASQRGNTEAFF.